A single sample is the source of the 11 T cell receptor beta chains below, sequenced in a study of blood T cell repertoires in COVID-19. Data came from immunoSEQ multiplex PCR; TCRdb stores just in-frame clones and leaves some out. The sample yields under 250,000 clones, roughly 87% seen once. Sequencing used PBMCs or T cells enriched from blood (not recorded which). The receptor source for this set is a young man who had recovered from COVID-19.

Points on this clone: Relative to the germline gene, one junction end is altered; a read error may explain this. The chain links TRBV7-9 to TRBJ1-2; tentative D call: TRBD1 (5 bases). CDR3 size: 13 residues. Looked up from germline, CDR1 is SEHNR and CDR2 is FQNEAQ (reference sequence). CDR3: CASSLPSGLTVAF. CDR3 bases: TGTGCCAGCAGCCTACCCAGCGGGTTGACAGTCGCCTTC.

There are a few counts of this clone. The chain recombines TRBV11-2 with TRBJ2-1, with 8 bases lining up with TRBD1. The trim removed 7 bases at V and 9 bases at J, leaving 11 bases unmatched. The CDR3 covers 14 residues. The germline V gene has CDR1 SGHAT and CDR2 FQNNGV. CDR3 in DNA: TGTGCCAGCAAAACGGGACAGGAAGGGGCTGAGCAGTTCTTC. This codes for CASKTGQEGAEQFF.

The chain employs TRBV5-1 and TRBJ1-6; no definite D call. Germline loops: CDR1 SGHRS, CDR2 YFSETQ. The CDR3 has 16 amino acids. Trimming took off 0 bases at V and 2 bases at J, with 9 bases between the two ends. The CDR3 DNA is TGCGCCAGCAGCTTGGCCGGGGTTCCCTATAATTCACCCCTCCACTTT. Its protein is CASSLAGVPYNSPLHF.

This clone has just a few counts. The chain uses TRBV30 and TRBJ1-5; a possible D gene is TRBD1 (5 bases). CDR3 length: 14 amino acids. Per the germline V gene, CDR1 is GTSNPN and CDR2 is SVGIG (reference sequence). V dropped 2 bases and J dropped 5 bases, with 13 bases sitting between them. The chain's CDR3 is CAWSSQGGHQPQHF. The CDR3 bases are TGTGCCTGGAGTTCGCAGGGCGGTCATCAGCCCCAGCATTTT.

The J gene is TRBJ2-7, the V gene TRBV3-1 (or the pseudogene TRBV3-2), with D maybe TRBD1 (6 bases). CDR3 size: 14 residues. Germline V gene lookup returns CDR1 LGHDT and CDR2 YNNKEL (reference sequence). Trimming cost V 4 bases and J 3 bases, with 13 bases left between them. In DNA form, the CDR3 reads TGTGCCAGCAGCCTCAGGGGTACTGTCTACGAGCAGTACTTC. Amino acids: CASSLRGTVYEQYF.

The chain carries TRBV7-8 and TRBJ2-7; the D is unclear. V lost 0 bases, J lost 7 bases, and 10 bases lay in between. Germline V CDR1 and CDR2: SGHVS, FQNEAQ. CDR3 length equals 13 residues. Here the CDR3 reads CASSLAISREQYF. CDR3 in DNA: TGTGCCAGCAGCTTAGCCATTAGCCGGGAGCAGTACTTC.

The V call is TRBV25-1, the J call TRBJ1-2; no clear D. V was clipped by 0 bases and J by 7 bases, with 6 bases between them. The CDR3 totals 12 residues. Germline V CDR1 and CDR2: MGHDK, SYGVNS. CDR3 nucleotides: TGTGCCAGCAGTGAATACCGAGGTGGCTACACCTTC. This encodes CASSEYRGGYTF.

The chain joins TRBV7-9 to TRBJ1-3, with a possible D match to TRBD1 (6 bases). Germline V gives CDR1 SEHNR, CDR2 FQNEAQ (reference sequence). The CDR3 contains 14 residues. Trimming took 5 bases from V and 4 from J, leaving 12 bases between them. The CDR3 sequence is CASSLSGTGNTIYF. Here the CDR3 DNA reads TGTGCCAGCAGCCTCTCCGGGACAGGAAACACCATATATTTT.

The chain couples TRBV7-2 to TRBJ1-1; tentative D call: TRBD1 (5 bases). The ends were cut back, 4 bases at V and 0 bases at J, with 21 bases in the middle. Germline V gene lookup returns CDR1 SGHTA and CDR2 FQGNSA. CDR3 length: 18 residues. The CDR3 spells CASSSGGGRGSMNTEAFF. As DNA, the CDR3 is TGTGCCAGCAGCTCGGGGGGAGGACGGGGTTCCATGAACACTGAAGCTTTCTTT.

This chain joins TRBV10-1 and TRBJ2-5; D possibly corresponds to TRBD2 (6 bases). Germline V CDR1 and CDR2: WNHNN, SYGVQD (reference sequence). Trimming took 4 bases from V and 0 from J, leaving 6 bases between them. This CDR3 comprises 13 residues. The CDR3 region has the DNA TGCGCCAGCAGTGTAGCGGACCAAGAGACCCAGTACTTC. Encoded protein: CASSVADQETQYF.

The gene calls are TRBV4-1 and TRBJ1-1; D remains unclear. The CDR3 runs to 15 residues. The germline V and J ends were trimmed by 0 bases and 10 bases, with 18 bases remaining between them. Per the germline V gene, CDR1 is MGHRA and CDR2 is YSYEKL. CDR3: CASSQEGTGYRGAFF. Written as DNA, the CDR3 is TGCGCCAGCAGCCAAGAGGGCACGGGGTATCGTGGAGCTTTCTTT.